This TCR beta chain was identified during a study of cytomegalovirus exposure and HLA in healthy donors. TCRdb's table, derived via immunoSEQ multiplex PCR, lists solely in-frame clones and lacks some. The table includes about 400,000 clones, around 86% detected once. The CDR3 has 12 amino acids. Germline V gene lookup returns CDR1 SQVTM and CDR2 ANQGSEA. Germline trimming cut 7 bases from V and 6 bases from J; bases unmatched to any gene: 5. This chain connects TRBV29-1 to TRBJ2-1, with 8 bases lining up with TRBD1. The clonotype was recovered from a woman aged 18-30 years in good health and CMV-seronegative. The sample was PBMCs. The CDR3 nucleotides read TGCAGCGGGGCCGGACAGGGCAATGAGCAGTTCTTC. It specifies CSGAGQGNEQFF.